The sequence of this T cell receptor (beta chain) was determined in a study of blood T cells in healthy people across ages (dated by TCRdb to 2014 to 2015). With regard to the full study: Template switching captured roughly one uniquely barcoded TCR beta cDNA molecule per two T cells in model experiments. The donors were divided into four age groups: young (average around 17 years), middle-aged (around 37), aged (around 59) and long-lived (nearly 85). For two donors (one aged 18 to 29 and one aged 80 or older), the study analyzed two additional independent replicas of 1 million unique cDNA reads from the same blood draw. To track age-related changes in TCR beta repertoire diversity, the study relied on deep sequencing normalized with unique cDNA molecular identifiers. To avoid experimental bias, donors of different ages were distributed randomly across sequencing lanes.

Systemically healthy Caucasian individuals from Russia, 35 to 40 in total and aged roughly 6 to 95 years, were included as donors. Each donor gave ten milliliters of peripheral blood, collected into EDTA-treated Vacutainer tubes. PBMCs were isolated by Ficoll-Paque density-gradient centrifugation, with at least 6.5 million obtained per sample. Trizol reagent was used to extract total RNA from PBMCs, with at least 6 micrograms per sample. For every donor, flow cytometry on a PBMC aliquot measured the percentage of naive CD45RAhigh/CD27high T cells. V loses 4 bases, J loses 3 bases, and the germline ends lie 14 bases apart. Reading the germline V gene gives CDR1 SGHRS and CDR2 YFSETQ. Spanning cysteine to phenylalanine, the CDR3 consists of 14 amino acids. The read is trimmed to its CDR3 DNA, 42 bases read in frame from base 1. About this clonotype itself: Its antigen target is currently unknown. One base away there is no much larger clone; base qualities are not given.

Libraries were built with 5' RACE. The sample was run on an Illumina HiSeq 2500. A second about 7 to 11 cycle PCR used a sample-barcoded 5' primer and a J-beta primer mix. A template-switch 5' adaptor carrying 12 random nucleotides introduced a unique molecular identifier onto each TCR beta cDNA molecule. At least 3 million CDR3-containing paired-end reads were obtained from each sample. The Mint cDNA synthesis kit, primed by a TRBC-specific oligonucleotide, was used to synthesize first-strand cDNA from all RNA. After uracil-DNA glycosylase treatment, a first 18-cycle PCR used universal primers M1SS and BC2_uni_R on all cDNA. As for how the authors treated the data: Each sample was normalized by randomly selecting 1 million high-quality reads, each carrying a distinct molecular identifier. Instead of being binned into consensus sequences, reads with shared molecular identifiers were discarded. MiTCR, with a Q25 quality threshold and the strictest error-elimination algorithm, was used for CDR3 identification, clonotype clustering and error correction. Lower-bound total TCR beta diversity was estimated with a nonparametric unseen species model using Euler transformation. Through fastp at Q25 and MiXCR, TCRdb rebuilt clones from the public reads, retaining in-frame beta chains. Merged by CDR3 protein, the rows form single entries marked with the most common genes and DNA. TCRdb assigned the V and J calls; the authors' analysis was not used. The table for this sample lists around 580,000 distinct CDR3 sequences; less than 60% of them were counted only once. The ten most abundant clones make up roughly 25% of the sample.

What the study reported, not specific to this receptor: Because the CMV infection status of the donors was unknown, age-related changes in expanded clonotypes may potentially have been confounded. Total diversity estimates from one million sequenced T cells were considered lower bounds and underestimates. As age increased, observed TCR beta diversity per million T cells dropped in a roughly linear way, and a significant reduction was already evident by age 40. The long-lived group showed more naive CD4+ T cells, fewer expanded clones and increased TCR diversity than the aged group, suggesting age selection. Because profiling used bulk unsorted PBMCs, naive and antigen-experienced compartments could not be compared conclusively. The percentage of naive T cells measured by flow cytometry correlated strongly with observed TCR beta diversity.

This chain joins TRBV5-1 to TRBJ2-7; the D gene is perhaps TRBD2, on 5 matching bases. The TCR originated in a man older than 75 in good health. Material for sequencing was blood. The nucleotides are TGCGCCAGCAGCAATGACGGGGTGGGCTACGAGCAGTACTTC. This gives the protein CASSNDGVGYEQYF.